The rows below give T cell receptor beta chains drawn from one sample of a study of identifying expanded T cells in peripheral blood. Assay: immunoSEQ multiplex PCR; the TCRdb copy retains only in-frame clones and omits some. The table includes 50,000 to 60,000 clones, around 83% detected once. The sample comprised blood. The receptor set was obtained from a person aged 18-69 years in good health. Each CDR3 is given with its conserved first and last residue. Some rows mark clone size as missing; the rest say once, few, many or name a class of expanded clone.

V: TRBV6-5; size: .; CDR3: CASSTQGLIGYTF
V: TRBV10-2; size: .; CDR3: CASSGTAGTANYGYTF
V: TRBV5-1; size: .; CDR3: CASSLSQVPSGELFF
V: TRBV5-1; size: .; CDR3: CASSSGTSDYNEQFF
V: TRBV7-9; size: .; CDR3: CASSHVTQESSYEQYF
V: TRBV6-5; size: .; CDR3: CASSSRGLKETQYF
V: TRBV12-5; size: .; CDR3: CASGLEKGRQFF
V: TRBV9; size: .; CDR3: CASSVGAGPPTDTQYF
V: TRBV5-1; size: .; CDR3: CASSLEVGGTDTQYF
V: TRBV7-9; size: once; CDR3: CASSSRDGGSQYF
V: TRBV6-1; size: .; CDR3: CASSAWGQGAREKLFF
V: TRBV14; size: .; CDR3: CASSFRWTQYF
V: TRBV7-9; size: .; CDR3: CASSTQDRVGEQYF
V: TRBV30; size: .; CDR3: CASTLGGDEQFF
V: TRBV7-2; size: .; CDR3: CASSLDIGKGGQYF
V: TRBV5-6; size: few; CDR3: CASSLVRGETQYF
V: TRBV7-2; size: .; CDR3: CASSSGRLNTEAFF
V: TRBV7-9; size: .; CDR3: CASSSLMNTEAFF
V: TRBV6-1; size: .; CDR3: CASSDAREAVQYF
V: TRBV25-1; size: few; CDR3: CASSERDRVPYEQYF
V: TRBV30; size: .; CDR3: CAWDRGTMNTEAFF
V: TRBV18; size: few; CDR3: CASSPKSPLAGGTNEQFF
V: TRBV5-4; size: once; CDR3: CASSYGQLANYGYTF
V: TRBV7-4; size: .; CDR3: CASSSQLLDRYYEQYF
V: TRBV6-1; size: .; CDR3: CASSEGEGDGYTF
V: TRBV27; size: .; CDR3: CASRQQGDSNQPQHF
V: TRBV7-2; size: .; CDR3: CASSSQGFGTEAFF
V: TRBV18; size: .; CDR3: CASSPRGQTNEQFF
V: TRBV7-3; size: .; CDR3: CASSLTALAGQQETQYF
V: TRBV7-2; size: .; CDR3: CASFVREEVFF
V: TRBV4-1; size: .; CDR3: CASSQVPGLASYEQFF
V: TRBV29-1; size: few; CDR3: CSVVVGQGGYTF
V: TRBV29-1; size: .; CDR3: CSAIKDSSNTEAFF
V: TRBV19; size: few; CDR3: CATASGGNQETQYF
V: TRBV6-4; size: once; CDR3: CASTGGETQYF
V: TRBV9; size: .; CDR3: CASSVETSGGGYTF
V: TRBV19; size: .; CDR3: CASSAGGTGLDTQYF
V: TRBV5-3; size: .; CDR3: CASSLWGNTEAFF
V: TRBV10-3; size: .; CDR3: CATRGLSNQPQHF
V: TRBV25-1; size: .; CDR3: CASRRTGTETYGYTF
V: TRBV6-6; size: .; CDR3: CASSYTRDVHEKLFF
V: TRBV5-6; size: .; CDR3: CASRKGGQVHGYTF
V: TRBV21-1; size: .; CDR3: CASSIQSRTDTQYF
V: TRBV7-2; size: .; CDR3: CASSSSGAGETQYF
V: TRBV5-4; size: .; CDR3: CASSLTATNEKLFF
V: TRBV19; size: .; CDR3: CASTSASYEQYF
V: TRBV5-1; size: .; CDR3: CASSRFQYGYTF
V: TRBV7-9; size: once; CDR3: CASSLGSSLKETQYF